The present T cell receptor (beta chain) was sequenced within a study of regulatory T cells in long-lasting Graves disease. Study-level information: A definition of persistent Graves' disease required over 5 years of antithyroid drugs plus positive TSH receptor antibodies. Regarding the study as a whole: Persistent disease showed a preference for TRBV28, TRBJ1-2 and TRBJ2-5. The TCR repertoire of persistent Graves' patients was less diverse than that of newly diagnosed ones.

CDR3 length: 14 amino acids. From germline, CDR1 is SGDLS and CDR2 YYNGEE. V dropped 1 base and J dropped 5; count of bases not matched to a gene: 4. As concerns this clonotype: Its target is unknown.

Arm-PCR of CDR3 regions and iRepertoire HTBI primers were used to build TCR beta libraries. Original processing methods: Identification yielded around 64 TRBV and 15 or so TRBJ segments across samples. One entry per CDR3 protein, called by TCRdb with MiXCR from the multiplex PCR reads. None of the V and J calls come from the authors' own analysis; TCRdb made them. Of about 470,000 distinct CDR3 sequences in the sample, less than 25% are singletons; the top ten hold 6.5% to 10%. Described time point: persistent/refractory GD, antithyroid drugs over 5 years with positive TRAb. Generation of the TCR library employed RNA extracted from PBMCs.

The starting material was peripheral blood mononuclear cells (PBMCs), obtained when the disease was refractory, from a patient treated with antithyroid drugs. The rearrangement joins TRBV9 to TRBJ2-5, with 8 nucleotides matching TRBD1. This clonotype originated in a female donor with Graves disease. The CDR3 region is CASSVSRGLETQYF. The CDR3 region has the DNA TGTGCCAGCAGCGTAAGCAGGGGGCTGGAGACCCAGTACTTC.